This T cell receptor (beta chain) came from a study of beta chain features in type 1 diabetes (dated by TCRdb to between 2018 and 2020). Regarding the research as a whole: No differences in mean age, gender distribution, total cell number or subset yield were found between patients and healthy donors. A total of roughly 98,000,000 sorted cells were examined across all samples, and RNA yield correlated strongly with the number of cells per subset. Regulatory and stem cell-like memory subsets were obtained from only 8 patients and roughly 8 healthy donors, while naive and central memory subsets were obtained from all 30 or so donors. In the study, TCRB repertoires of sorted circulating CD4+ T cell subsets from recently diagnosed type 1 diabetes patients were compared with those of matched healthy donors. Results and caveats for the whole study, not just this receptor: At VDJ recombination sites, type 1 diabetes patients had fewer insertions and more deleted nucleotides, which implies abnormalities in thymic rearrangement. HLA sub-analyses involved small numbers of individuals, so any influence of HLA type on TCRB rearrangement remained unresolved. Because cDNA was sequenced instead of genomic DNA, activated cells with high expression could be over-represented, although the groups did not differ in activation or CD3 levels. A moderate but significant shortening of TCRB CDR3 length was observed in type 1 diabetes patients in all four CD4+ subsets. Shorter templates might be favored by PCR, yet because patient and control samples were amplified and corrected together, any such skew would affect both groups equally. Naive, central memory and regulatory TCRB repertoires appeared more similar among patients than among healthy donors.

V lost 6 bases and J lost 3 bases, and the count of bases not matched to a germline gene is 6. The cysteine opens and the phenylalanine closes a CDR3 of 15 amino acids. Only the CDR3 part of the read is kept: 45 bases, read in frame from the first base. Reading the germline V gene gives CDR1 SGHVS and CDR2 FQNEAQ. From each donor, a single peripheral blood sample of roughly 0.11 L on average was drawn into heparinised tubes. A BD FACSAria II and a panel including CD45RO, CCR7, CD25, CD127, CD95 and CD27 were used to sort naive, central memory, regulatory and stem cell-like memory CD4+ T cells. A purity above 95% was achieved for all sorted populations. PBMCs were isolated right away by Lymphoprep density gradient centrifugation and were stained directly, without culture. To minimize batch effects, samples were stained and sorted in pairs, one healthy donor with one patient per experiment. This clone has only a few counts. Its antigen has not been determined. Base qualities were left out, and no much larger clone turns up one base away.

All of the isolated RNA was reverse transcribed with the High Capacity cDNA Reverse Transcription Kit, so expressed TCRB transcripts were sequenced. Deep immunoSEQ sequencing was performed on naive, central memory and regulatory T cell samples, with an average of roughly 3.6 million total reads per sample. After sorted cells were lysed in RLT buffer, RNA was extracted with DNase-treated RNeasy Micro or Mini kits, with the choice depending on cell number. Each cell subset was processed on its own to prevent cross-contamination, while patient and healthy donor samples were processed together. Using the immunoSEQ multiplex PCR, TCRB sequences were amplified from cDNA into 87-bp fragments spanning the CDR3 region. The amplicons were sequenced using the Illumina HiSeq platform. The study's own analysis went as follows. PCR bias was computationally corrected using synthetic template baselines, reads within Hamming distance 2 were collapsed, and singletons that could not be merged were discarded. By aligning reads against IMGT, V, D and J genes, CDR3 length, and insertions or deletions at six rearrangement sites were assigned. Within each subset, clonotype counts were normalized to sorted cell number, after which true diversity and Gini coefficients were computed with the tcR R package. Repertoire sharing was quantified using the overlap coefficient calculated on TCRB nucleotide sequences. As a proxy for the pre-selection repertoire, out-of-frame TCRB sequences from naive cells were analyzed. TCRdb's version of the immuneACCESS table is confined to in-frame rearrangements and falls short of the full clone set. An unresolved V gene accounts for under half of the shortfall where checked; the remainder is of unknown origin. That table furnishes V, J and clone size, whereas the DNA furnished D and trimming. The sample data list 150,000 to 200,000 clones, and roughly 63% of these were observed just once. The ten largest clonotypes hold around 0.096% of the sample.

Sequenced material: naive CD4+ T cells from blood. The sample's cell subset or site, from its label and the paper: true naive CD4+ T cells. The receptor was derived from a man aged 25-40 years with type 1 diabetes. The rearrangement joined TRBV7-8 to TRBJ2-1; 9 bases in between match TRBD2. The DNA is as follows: TGTGCCAGCAGTCCTAGCGGGGCGAACTACAATGAGCAGTTCTTC. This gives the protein CASSPSGANYNEQFF.